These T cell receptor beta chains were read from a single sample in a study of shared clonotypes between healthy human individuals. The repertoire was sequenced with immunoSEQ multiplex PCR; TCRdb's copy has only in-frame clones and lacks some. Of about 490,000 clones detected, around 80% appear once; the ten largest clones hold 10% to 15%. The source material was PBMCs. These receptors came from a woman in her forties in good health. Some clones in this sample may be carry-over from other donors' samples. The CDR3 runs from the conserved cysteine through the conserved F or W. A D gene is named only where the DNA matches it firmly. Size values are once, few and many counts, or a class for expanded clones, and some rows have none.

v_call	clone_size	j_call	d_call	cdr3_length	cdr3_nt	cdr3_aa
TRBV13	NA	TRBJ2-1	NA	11	TGTGCCAGCAGCTTTCAGGGCGGGCAGTTCTTC	CASSFQGGQFF
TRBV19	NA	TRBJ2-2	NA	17	TGTGCCAGTAGTATATCAGCGGCAGGGAAGAGGACCGGGGAGCTGTTTTTT	CASSISAAGKRTGELFF
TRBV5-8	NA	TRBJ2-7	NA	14	TGTGCCAGCAGCGACGGGATAAGGGGCTACGAGCAGTACTTC	CASSDGIRGYEQYF
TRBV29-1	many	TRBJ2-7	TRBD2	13	TGCAGCGTTGTGGGCGGGAGAGGGTACGAGCAGTACTTC	CSVVGGRGYEQYF
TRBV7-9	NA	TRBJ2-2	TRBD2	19	TGTGCCAGCAGCTTACCAGCGGGAGGGAATTGGGCGGTCTCCGGGGAGCTGTTTTTT	CASSLPAGGNWAVSGELFF
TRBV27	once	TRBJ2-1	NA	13	TGTGCCAGCAGTTTGAGCGTGACGAATGAGCAGTTCTTC	CASSLSVTNEQFF
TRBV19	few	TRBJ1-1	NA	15	TGTGCCAGTATCGGCAGAGCAGGGGCTGGCACTGAAGCTTTCTTT	CASIGRAGAGTEAFF
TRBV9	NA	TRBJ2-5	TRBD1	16	TGTGCCAGCAGCCTAGGCCCCTCCACAGGGGTTGAGACCCAGTACTTC	CASSLGPSTGVETQYF
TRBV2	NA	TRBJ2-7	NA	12	TGTGCCAGCAGTGGAGGGGGGGACGAGCAGTACTTC	CASSGGGDEQYF
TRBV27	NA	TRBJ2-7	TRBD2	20	TGTGCCAGCAGTTTAGAACCCGGCTTTCCGGGGACTAGCGATACCTACGAACAGTACTTC	CASSLEPGFPGTSDTYEQYF
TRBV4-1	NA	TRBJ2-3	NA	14	TGCGCCAGCAGCCAAGCGCTGGTGCGTTTGACGCAGTATTTT	CASSQALVRLTQYF
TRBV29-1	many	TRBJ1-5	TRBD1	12	TGCAGCGTAGGACAGGGGAATCAGCCCCAGCATTTT	CSVGQGNQPQHF
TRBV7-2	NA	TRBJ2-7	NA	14	TGTGCCAGCAGCTTAGGCCCTGAGACCTACGAGCAGTACTTC	CASSLGPETYEQYF
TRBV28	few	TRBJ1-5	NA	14	TGTGCCAGCAAGCGGCCAAATGGCAATCAGCCCCAGCATTTT	CASKRPNGNQPQHF
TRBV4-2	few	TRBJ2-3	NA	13	TGTGCCAGCAGCCAACAGTCCGAGGATACGCAGTATTTT	CASSQQSEDTQYF
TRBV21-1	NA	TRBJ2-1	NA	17	TGTGCCAGCAGCAAATACAAGACGGGCCTACAAGGTAGGGAGCAGTTCTTC	CASSKYKTGLQGREQFF
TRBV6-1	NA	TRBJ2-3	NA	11	TGTGCCAGCAATCGGAAAGATACGCAGTATTTT	CASNRKDTQYF
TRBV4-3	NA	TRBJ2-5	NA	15	TGCGCCAGCAGCCAAGATTTAGACTTCAGGGAGACCCAGTACTTC	CASSQDLDFRETQYF
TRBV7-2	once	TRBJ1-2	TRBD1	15	TGTGCCAGCAGCAGACCAACGACAGGGTGGTATGGCTACACCTTC	CASSRPTTGWYGYTF
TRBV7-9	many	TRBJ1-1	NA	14	TGTGCCAGCAGCTTAGTCGGGGGGAATACTGAAGCTTTCTTT	CASSLVGGNTEAFF
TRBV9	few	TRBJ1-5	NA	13	TGTGCCAGCAGTGTGGGGGTTAATCAGCCCCAGCATTTT	CASSVGVNQPQHF
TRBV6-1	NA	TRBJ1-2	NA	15	TGTGCCAGCAGTGAAGGGGCAGGAAGAAACTATGGCTACACCTTC	CASSEGAGRNYGYTF
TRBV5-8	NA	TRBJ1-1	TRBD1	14	TGTGCCAGCGGCCTCAGGGGGATCTACACTGAAGCTTTCTTT	CASGLRGIYTEAFF
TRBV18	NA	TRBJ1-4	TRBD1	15	TGTGCCAGCTCAAGCGCAGGGGGCGGAAATGAAAAACTGTTTTTT	CASSSAGGGNEKLFF
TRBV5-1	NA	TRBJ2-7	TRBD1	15	TGCGCCAGCAGCTTGGTCCAGGGGGCCGGCTACGAGCAGTACTTC	CASSLVQGAGYEQYF
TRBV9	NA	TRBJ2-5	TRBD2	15	TGTGCCAGCAGCGGTTCCGGGACTAGGGGGGAGACCCAGTACTTC	CASSGSGTRGETQYF
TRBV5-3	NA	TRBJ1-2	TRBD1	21	TGTGCCAGAAGCTTGCCGCGGGACAGGCCCCTCCGCCCTGATCATAGCCTTGGCTACACCTTC	CARSLPRDRPLRPDHSLGYTF
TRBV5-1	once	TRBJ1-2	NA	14	TGCGCCAGCAGCTTGGCCGGCAAGAACTATGGCTACACCTTC	CASSLAGKNYGYTF
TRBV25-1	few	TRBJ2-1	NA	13	TGTGCCAGCAGTGAAGACGGTAACGGGAGAAGGTTCTTC	CASSEDGNGRRFF
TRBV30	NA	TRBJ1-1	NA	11	TGTGCCTGGAGTGTGAGGGATTGGGCTTTCTTT	CAWSVRDWAFF
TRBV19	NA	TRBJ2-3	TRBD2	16	TGTGCCAGCACGGGACTAGCGGGAGAAATAACAGATACGCAGTATTTT	CASTGLAGEITDTQYF
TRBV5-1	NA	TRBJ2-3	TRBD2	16	TGCGCCAGCAGCGCGAAGACTAGCGACTACACAGATACGCAGTATTTT	CASSAKTSDYTDTQYF
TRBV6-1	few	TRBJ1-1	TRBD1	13	TGTGCCAGCAGGGATCGAGACAGGGTTGAAGCTTTCTTT	CASRDRDRVEAFF
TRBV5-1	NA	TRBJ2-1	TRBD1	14	TGCGCCAGCAGCCCTGACAGGGTCTACAATGAGCAGTTCTTC	CASSPDRVYNEQFF
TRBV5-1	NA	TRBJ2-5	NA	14	TGCGCCAGCAGCTCTACGGGATCCTTAGAGACCCAGTACTTC	CASSSTGSLETQYF
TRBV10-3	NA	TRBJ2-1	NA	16	TGTGCCATCAGTGAGTCGGGGGTGGGCTCCTACAATGAGCAGTTCTTC	CAISESGVGSYNEQFF